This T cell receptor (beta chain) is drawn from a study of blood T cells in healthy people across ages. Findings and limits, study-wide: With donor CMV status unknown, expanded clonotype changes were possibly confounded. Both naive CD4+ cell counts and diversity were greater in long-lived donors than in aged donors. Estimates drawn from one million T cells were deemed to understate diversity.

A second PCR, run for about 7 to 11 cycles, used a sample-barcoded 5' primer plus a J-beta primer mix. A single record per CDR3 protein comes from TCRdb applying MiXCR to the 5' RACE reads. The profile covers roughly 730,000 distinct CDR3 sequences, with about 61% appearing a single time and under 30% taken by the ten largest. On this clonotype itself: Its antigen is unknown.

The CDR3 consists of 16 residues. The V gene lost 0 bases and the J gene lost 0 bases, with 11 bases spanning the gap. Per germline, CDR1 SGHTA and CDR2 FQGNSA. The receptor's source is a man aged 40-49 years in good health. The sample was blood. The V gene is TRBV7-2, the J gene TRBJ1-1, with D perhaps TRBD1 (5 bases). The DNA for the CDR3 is TGTGCCAGCAGCTTAGCGCAGGGACGTTTGAACACTGAAGCTTTCTTT. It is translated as CASSLAQGRLNTEAFF.